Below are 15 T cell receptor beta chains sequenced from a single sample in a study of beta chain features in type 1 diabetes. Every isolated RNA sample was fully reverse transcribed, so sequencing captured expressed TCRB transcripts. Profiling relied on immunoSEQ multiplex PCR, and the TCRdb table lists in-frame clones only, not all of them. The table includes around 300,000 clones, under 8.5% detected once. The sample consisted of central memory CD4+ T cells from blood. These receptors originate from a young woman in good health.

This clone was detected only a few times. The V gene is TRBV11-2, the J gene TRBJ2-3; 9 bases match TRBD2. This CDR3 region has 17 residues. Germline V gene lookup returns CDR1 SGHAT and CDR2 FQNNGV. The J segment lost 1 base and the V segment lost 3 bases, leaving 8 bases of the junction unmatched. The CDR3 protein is CASSFYIAGAGTDTQYF. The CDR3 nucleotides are TGTGCCAGCAGCTTTTATATAGCGGGAGCTGGCACAGATACGCAGTATTTT. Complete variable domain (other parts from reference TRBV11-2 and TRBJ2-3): EAGVAQSPRYKIIEKRQSVAFWCNPISGHATLYWYQQILGQGPKLLIQFQNNGVVDDSQLPKDRFSAERLKGVDSTLKIQPAKLEDSAVYLCASSFYIAGAGTDTQYFGPGTRLTVL.

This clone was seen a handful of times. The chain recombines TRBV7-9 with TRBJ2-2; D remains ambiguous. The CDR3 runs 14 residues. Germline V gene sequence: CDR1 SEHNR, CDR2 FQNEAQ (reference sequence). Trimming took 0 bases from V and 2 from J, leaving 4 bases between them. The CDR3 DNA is TGTGCCAGCAGCTTAGCGCATAACACCGGGGAGCTGTTTTTT. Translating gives CASSLAHNTGELFF.

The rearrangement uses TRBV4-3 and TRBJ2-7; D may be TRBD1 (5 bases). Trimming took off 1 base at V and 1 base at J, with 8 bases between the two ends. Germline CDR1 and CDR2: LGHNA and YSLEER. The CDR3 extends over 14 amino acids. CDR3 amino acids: CASSQVQESYEQYF. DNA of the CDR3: TGCGCCAGCAGCCAAGTACAGGAATCCTACGAGCAGTACTTC.

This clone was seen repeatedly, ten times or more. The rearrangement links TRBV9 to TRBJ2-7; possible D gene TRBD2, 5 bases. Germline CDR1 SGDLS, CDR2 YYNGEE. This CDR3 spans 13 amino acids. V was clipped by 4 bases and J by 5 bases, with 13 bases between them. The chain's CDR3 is CASSPHTGNEQYF. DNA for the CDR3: TGTGCCAGCAGCCCTCATACGGGGAACGAGCAGTACTTC.

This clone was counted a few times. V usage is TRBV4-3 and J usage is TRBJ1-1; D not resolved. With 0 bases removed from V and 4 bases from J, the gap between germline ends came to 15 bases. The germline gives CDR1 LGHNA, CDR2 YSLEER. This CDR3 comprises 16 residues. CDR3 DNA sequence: TGCGCCAGCAGCCAAGAGGCCCGTCACAGAAGCACTGAAGCTTTCTTT. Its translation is CASSQEARHRSTEAFF.

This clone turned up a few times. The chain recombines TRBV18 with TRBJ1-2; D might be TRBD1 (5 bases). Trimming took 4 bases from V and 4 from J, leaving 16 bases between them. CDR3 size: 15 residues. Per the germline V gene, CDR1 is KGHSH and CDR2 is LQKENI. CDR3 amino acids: CASSRNEGKGYGYTF. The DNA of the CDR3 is TGTGCCAGCTCACGAAACGAGGGGAAAGGCTATGGCTACACCTTC.

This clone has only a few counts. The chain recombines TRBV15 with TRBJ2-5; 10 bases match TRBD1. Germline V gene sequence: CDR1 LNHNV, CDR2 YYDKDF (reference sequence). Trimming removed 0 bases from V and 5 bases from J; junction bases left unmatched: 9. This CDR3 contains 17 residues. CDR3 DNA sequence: TGTGCCACCAGCAGAGATAAGTGGGACAGGGGTTTCGAGACCCAGTACTTC. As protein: CATSRDKWDRGFETQYF.

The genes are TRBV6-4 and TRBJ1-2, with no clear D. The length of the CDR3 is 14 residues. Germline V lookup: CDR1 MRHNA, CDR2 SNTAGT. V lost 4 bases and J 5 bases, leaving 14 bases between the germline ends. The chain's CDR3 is CASSVLEGLYGYTF. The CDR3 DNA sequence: TGTGCCAGCAGTGTTTTAGAGGGATTATATGGCTACACCTTC.

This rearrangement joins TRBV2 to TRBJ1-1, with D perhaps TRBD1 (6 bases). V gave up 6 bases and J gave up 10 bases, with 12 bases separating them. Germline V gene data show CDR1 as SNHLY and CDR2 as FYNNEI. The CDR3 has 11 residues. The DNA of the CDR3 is TGTGCCAGCAGCGCACAGGGAGGAGCTTTCTTT. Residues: CASSAQGGAFF.

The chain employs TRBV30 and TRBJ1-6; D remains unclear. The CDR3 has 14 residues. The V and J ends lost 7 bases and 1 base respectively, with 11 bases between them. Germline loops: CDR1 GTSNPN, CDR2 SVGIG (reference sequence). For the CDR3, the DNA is TGTGCCTTGGCGAGGGAATCCTATAATTCACCCCTCCACTTT. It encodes CALARESYNSPLHF.

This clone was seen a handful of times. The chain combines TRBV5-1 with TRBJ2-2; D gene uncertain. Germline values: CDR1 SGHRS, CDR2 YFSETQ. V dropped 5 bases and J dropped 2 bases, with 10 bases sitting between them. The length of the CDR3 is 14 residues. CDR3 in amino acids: CASSLALNTGELFF. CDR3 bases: TGCGCCAGCAGTCTGGCACTTAACACCGGGGAGCTGTTTTTT.

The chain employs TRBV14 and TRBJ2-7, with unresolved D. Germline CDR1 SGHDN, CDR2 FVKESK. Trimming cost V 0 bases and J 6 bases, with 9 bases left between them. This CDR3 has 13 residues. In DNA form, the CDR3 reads TGTGCCAGCAGCCAAGAGGTTTGGGGCGAGCAGTACTTC. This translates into CASSQEVWGEQYF.

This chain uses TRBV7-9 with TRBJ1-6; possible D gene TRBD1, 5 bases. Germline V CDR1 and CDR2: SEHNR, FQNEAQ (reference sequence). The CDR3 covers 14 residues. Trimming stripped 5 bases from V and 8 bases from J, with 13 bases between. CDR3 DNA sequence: TGTGCCAGCAGCCGGGACCGAAATGATTCACCCCTCCACTTT. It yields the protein CASSRDRNDSPLHF.

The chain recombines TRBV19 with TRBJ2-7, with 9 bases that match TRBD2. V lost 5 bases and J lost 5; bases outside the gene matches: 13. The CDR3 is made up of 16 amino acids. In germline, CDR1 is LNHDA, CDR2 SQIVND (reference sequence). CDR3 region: CASSARGLAITNEQYF. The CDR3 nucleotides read TGTGCCAGTAGTGCCAGGGGACTAGCTATAACCAACGAGCAGTACTTC.

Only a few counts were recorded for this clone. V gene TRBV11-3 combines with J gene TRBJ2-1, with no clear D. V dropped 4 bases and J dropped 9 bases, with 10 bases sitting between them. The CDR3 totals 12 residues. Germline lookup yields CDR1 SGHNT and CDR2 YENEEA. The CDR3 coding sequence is TGTGCCAGCAGCTCCCTGCCTACTGAGCAGTTCTTC. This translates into CASSSLPTEQFF.